A selection of T cell receptor beta chains follows, all from one sample in a study of cytomegalovirus exposure and HLA in healthy donors. Assay: immunoSEQ multiplex PCR; the TCRdb copy retains only in-frame clones and omits some. The record lists roughly 84,000 clones, of which the ten most abundant hold 0.45% to 0.7%. The sequenced sample was PBMCs. These receptors came from a man aged 45-60 years in good health and CMV-seronegative. Both conserved end residues are part of each CDR3. The D gene is left open where the match is weak.

TRBJ1-5 - TRBV10-2 CASKEDGAQHF TGCGCCAGCAAGGAGGACGGAGCCCAGCATTTT
TRBJ1-5 - TRBV27 CASTNQPQHF TGTGCCAGCACTAATCAGCCCCAGCATTTT
TRBJ2-1 - TRBV5-1 CASSLGTDTYNEQFF TGCGCCAGCAGCTTGGGCACGGACACCTACAATGAGCAGTTCTTC
TRBJ1-2 - TRBV7-6 CASSNNDYGYTF TGTGCCAGCAGCAACAATGACTATGGCTACACCTTC
TRBJ2-7 - TRBV11-3 CASSLRGRSYEQYF TGTGCCAGCAGCCTCAGGGGAAGGTCCTACGAGCAGTACTTC
TRBJ2-3 - TRBV10-2 CASRFGDTQYF TGCGCCAGCCGGTTTGGAGATACGCAGTATTTT
TRBJ2-7 TRBD1 TRBV29-1 CSVTGTGFNEQYF TGCAGCGTAACCGGGACAGGGTTTAACGAGCAGTACTTC
TRBJ1-1 - TRBV7-2 CASSYIYTEAFF TGTGCCAGCAGCTACATCTACACTGAAGCTTTCTTT
TRBJ1-5 TRBD1 TRBV7-2 CASSLGGGTGGNF TGTGCCAGCAGCTTAGGAGGGGGGACAGGGGGTAATTTT
TRBJ1-1 TRBD1 TRBV6-4 CASSDGGQGYTEAFF TGTGCCAGCAGTGACGGGGGACAGGGCTACACTGAAGCTTTCTTT
TRBJ2-7 - TRBV11-2 CASSLNQDYEQYF TGTGCCAGCAGCTTAAATCAGGACTACGAGCAGTACTTC
TRBJ2-3 TRBD1 TRBV19 CASNNRGTDTQYF TGTGCCAGTAATAACAGGGGGACAGATACGCAGTATTTT
TRBJ1-1 - TRBV18 CASSPSLRLYTEAFF TGTGCCAGCTCACCTTCTCTCCGTCTGTACACTGAAGCTTTCTTT
TRBJ2-7 TRBD2 TRBV7-2 CASSSYSGGAPDEQYF TGTGCCAGCAGCTCCTATAGCGGGGGGGCCCCCGACGAGCAGTACTTC
TRBJ2-7 - TRBV7-7 CASSQGHRYEQYF TGTGCTAGCAGCCAGGGACACCGCTACGAGCAGTACTTC
TRBJ1-5 - TRBV28 CASSFFLRPGRSVGNQPQHF TGTGCCAGCAGTTTCTTTTTGCGGCCAGGGAGGAGTGTAGGCAATCAGCCCCAGCATTTT
TRBJ1-4 - TRBV4-2 CASSQDDEQGKLFF TGTGCCAGCAGCCAAGATGATGAGCAGGGAAAACTGTTTTTT
TRBJ1-4 TRBD1 TRBV7-6 CASSRPATGGDPNEKLFF TGTGCCAGCAGCCGGCCAGCGACAGGGGGCGACCCAAATGAAAAACTGTTTTTT
TRBJ1-2 TRBD1 TRBV6-5 CASSRDREVNYGYTF TGTGCCAGCAGTAGGGACAGGGAAGTAAACTATGGCTACACCTTC
TRBJ1-3 - TRBV11-3 CASSFGTGSGNTIYF TGTGCCAGCAGCTTCGGAACAGGGTCTGGAAACACCATATATTTT
TRBJ2-1 - TRBV9 CASSVASGVEQFF TGTGCCAGCAGCGTAGCTTCCGGGGTCGAGCAGTTCTTC
TRBJ2-5 TRBD2 TRBV6-6 CASNAPGGRETQYF TGTGCCAGCAACGCCCCGGGGGGGCGGGAGACCCAGTACTTC
TRBJ2-2 TRBD1 TRBV28 CASGGTGEVVRSGELFF TGTGCCAGCGGTGGGACAGGGGAGGTTGTTAGGTCCGGGGAGCTGTTTTTT
TRBJ2-6 - TRBV5-1 CASSGDTHSGANVLTF TGCGCCAGCAGCGGGGACACCCACTCTGGGGCCAACGTCCTGACTTTC
TRBJ1-6 TRBD1 TRBV5-6 CASSLAEWDRDPGPLHF TGTGCCAGCAGCTTGGCCGAGTGGGACAGGGATCCGGGACCCCTCCACTTT
TRBJ2-2 - TRBV7-2 CASSPMPLPTGELFF TGTGCCAGCAGCCCCATGCCCCTACCCACCGGGGAGCTGTTTTTT
TRBJ1-2 - TRBV4-3 CASSQGPGGGFGYTF TGCGCCAGCAGCCAGGGGCCGGGAGGGGGGTTTGGCTACACCTTC
TRBJ1-5 TRBD1 TRBV5-6 CASSRQGVINQPQHF TGTGCCAGCAGCCGACAGGGGGTTATCAATCAGCCCCAGCATTTT
TRBJ1-1 - TRBV7-9 CASSLGQGSTEAFF TGTGCCAGCAGCTTAGGTCAGGGATCCACTGAAGCTTTCTTT